These 11 T cell receptor beta chains were sequenced from one sample in a study of post-analysis software for immune sequencing data. These receptors' antigens are unknown. Findings and caveats of the study: The five TRBV segments detected at higher frequency in patients than in controls included TRBV5-6, TRBV5-1 and TRBV20-1.

Researchers reported that TCR beta cDNA libraries carried unique molecular identifiers. TCRdb reanalysed the PCR reads using MiXCR and keeps one entry per CDR3 protein. The table has about 770,000 distinct CDR3 sequences, around 45% seen once. The sequencing sample was made of blood. The source is a girl aged 5-17 years with multiple sclerosis.

The rearrangement links TRBV4-2 to TRBJ2-3, with D unresolved. Germline V CDR1 and CDR2: LGHNA, YNFKEQ. The CDR3 contains 16 residues. Trimming left V 0 bases short and J 0 bases short, with 10 bases between. CDR3 residues: CASSQDPQPSTDTQYF. CDR3 in DNA: TGTGCCAGCAGCCAAGATCCCCAGCCGAGCACAGATACGCAGTATTTT.

This chain links TRBV3-1 with TRBJ1-2, with 8 bases fitting TRBD1. The CDR3 totals 14 residues. The V segment lost 1 base and the J segment 8 bases; nucleotides outside the gene matches: 6. Germline V CDR1 and CDR2: LGHDT, YNNKEL (reference sequence). CDR3 in amino acids: CASSQGQGARGYTF. CDR3 nucleotide sequence: TGTGCCAGCAGCCAAGGGCAGGGGGCGCGAGGCTACACCTTC.

V usage is TRBV28 and J usage is TRBJ2-7, with a tentative D call TRBD1 (7 bases). The end of the DNA is better explained by TRBJ2-5, so the J call may be wrong. From germline, CDR1 is MDHEN and CDR2 SYDVKM. This CDR3 is 16 amino acids long. The CDR3 protein is CASSLGPRTGGETQYF. CDR3 DNA sequence: TGTGCCAGCAGTTTGGGGCCCCGGACAGGAGGGGAGACCCAGTACTTC.

V gene TRBV29-1 combines with J gene TRBJ2-7; D remains unclear. Germline lookup yields CDR1 SQVTM and CDR2 ANQGSEA. The V gene lost 5 bases and the J gene lost 7 bases, with 18 bases spanning the gap. The CDR3 has 13 amino acids. CDR3 loop: CSVIYPSYNEQYF. In nucleotides, the CDR3 is TGCAGCGTTATATATCCCTCCTACAATGAGCAGTACTTC.

This clonotype has a single count. This chain joins TRBV6-5 and TRBJ1-2; D remains unclear. The CDR3 length is 14 residues. The germline V and J ends were trimmed by 0 bases and 4 bases, with 9 bases remaining between them. CDR1 is MNHEY and CDR2 is SVGAGI in the germline V gene. The CDR3 DNA follows: TGTGCCAGCAGTTACTCGCGTCCATTCTATGGCTACACCTTC. Its protein is CASSYSRPFYGYTF.

Worth noting for this clonotype: Mismatch with germline at one junction end may stem from a read error. The chain couples TRBV7-6 to TRBJ2-3, with D possibly being TRBD2 (6 bases). The CDR3 sequence is 16 residues long. Germline CDR1 and CDR2: SGHVS and FNYEAQ. DNA for the CDR3: TGTGTCAGCAGCTTAGCTGGGTCTAGCGGCACAGATACGCAGTATTTT. It is translated as CVSSLAGSSGTDTQYF.

The chain recombines TRBV12-3 or TRBV12-4 with TRBJ2-7; D is possibly TRBD1 (6 bases). This CDR3 spans 17 amino acids. Trimming removed 3 bases at V and 3 bases at J, with 21 bases between. The CDR3 reads CASSLSVLAGENYEQYF. The CDR3 DNA is TGTGCCAGCAGTTTGTCGGTTCTGGCAGGGGAAAACTACGAGCAGTACTTC.

This clonotype was picked up many times. The gene calls are TRBV25-1 and TRBJ2-7, with 10 bases identical to TRBD2. CDR3 length: 15 residues. Per the germline V gene, CDR1 is MGHDK and CDR2 is SYGVNS. The junction had 7 bases not matched to a gene; V was cut back by 1 base and J by 7 bases. The CDR3 here is CASSESEAGGQEQYF. The CDR3 nucleotides are TGTGCCAGCAGTGAATCGGAAGCGGGAGGGCAAGAGCAGTACTTC.

This clonotype has only a few counts. The chain joins TRBV20-1 to TRBJ2-5, with TRBD1 matching 8 bases. The CDR3 runs to 16 residues. The V segment lost 5 bases and the J segment 5 bases; nucleotides outside the gene matches: 16. The germline V gene encodes CDR1 DFQATT and CDR2 SNEGSKA (reference sequence). The CDR3 nucleotides read TGCAGTGCTCTAAGCCCACAGGGGACAGGTTGGGAGACCCAGTACTTC. As protein: CSALSPQGTGWETQYF.

In its sample, this clonotype was seen a few times. The rearrangement uses TRBV28 and TRBJ2-5, with 7 bases lining up with TRBD2. This CDR3 spans 15 amino acids. The V and J ends lost 9 bases and 6 bases, in that order; junction bases with no gene match: 16. From germline, CDR1 is MDHEN and CDR2 SYDVKM. The CDR3 bases are TGTGCCAGTTCCCCCCGGGGTGGCGGGAGAAAGACCCAGTACTTC. Its translation is CASSPRGGGRKTQYF.

The V gene is TRBV6-4, the J gene TRBJ2-3; 8 nucleotides agree with TRBD1. Germline CDR1 is MRHNA and CDR2 is SNTAGT. V shed 5 bases and J 2 bases; nucleotides not matched to a gene: 6. CDR3 length equals 15 residues. The CDR3 DNA is TGTGCCAGCAGTTTGACAGGGGAGACCACAGATACGCAGTATTTT. Protein sequence: CASSLTGETTDTQYF.